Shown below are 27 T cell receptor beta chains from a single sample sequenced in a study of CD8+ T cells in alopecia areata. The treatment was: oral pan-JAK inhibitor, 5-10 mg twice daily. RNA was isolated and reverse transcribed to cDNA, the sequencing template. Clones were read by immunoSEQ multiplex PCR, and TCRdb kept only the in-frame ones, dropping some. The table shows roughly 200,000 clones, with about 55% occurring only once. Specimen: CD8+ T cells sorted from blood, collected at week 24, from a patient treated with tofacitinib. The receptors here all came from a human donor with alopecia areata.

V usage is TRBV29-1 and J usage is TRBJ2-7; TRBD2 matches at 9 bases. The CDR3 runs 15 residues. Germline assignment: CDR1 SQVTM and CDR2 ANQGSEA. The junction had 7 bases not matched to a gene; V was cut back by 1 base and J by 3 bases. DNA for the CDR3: TGCAGCGTTGAAGCCCTATCAGCGGGGGGCTACGAGCAGTACTTC. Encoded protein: CSVEALSAGGYEQYF.

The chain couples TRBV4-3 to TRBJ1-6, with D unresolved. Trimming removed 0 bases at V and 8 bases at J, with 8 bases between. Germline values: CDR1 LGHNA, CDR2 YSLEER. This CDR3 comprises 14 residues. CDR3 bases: TGCGCCAGCAGCCAAGATGTTTGGGATTCACCCCTCCACTTT. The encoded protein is CASSQDVWDSPLHF.

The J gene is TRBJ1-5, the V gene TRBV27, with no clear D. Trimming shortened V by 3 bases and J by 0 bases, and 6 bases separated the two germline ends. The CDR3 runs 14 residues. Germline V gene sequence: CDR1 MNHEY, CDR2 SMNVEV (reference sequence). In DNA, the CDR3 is TGTGCCAGCAGTTTTCGACTTAGCAATCAGCCCCAGCATTTT. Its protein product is CASSFRLSNQPQHF.

The CDR3 here is CASSQELSGGSADYTF. CDR3 nucleotide sequence: TGTGCCAGCAGCCAAGAGCTATCGGGCGGATCGGCTGACTACACCTTC. The gene calls are TRBV14 and TRBJ1-2; D gene unclear. The germline V gene has CDR1 SGHDN and CDR2 FVKESK. CDR3 size: 16 residues. The V end lost 0 bases, the J end lost 10 bases, and 21 bases lay between the germline ends.

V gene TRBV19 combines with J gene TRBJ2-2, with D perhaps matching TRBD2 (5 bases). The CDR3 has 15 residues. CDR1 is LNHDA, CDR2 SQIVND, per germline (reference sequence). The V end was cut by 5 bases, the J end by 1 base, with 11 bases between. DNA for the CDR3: TGTGCCAGTAGTTCCCGGGAATTGAACACCGGGGAGCTGTTTTTT. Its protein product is CASSSRELNTGELFF.

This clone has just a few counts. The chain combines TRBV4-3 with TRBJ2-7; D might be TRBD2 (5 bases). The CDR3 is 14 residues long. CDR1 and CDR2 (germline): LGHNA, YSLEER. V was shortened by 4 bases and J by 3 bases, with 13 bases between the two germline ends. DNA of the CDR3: TGCGCCAGCAGCCCTGACTACGGTTACTACGAGCAGTACTTC. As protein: CASSPDYGYYEQYF.

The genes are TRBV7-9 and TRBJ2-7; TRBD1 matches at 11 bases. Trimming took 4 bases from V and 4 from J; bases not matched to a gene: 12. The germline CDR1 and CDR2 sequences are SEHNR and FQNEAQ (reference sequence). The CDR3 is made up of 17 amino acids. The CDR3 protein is CASSSPGVGTGGYEQYF. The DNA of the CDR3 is TGTGCCAGCAGCTCCCCCGGTGTCGGGACAGGGGGATACGAGCAGTACTTC. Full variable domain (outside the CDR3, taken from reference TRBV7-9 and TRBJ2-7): DTGVSQNPRHKITKRGQNVTFRCDPISEHNRLYWYRQTLGQGPEFLTYFQNEAQLEKSRLLSDRFSAERPKGSFSTLEIQRTEQGDSAMYLCASSSPGVGTGGYEQYFGPGTRLTVT.

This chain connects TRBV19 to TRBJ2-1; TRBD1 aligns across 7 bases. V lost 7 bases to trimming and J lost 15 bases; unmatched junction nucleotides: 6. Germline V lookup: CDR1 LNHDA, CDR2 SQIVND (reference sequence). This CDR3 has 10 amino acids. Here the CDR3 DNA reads TGTGCCAGTACGAAGGGGGCAAGGTTCTTC. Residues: CASTKGARFF.

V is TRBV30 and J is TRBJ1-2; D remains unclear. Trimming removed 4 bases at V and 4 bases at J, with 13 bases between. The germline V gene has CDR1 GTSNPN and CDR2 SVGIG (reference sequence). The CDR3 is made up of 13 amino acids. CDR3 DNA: TGTGCCTGGACGGGTGCCCTAGGCTATGGCTACACCTTC. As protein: CAWTGALGYGYTF.

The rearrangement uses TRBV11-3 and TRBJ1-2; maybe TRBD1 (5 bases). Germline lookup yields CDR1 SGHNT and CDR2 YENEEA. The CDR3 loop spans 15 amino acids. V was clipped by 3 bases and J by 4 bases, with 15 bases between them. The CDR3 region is CASSFSASGTYGYTF. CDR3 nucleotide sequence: TGTGCCAGCAGCTTTTCGGCTTCAGGGACCTATGGCTACACCTTC.

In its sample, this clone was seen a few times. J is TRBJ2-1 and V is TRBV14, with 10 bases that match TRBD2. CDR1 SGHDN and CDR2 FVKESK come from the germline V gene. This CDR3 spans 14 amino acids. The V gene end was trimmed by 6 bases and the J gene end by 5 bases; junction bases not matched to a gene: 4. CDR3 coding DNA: TGTGCCAGCAGGACTAGCGGGCTTAACAATGAGCAGTTCTTC. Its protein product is CASRTSGLNNEQFF.

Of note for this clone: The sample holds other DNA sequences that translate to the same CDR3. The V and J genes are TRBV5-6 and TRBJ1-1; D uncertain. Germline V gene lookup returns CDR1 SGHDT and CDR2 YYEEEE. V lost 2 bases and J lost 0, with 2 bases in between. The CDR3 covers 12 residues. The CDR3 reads CASSLMNTEAFF. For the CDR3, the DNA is TGTGCCAGCAGCTTAATGAACACTGAAGCTTTCTTT.

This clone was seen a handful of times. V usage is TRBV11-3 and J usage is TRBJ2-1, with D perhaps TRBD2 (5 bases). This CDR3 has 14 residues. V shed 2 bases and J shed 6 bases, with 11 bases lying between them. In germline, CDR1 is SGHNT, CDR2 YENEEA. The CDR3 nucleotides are TGTGCCAGCAGCTTAACTCCGACTATCAATGAGCAGTTCTTC. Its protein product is CASSLTPTINEQFF.

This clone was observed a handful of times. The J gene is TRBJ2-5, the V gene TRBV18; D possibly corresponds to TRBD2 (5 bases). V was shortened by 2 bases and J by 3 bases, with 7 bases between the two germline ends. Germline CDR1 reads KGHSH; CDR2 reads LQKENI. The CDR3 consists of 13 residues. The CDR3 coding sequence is TGTGCCAGCTCACCAGCCGGGGAAGAGACCCAGTACTTC. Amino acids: CASSPAGEETQYF. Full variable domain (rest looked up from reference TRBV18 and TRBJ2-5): NAGVMQNPRHLVRRRGQEARLRCSPMKGHSHVYWYRQLPEEGLKFMVYLQKENIIDESGMPKERFSAEFPKEGPSILRIQQVVRGDSAAYFCASSPAGEETQYFGPGTRLLVL.

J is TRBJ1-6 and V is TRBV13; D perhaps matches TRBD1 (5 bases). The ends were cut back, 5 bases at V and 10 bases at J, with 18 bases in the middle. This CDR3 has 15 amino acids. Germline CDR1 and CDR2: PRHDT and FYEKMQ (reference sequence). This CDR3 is CASSDMRDVGSPLHF. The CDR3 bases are TGTGCCAGCAGCGATATGCGGGACGTAGGATCACCCCTCCACTTT.

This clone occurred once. Here the CDR3 reads CASSDNAGGFDGYTF. In DNA, the CDR3 is TGTGCCAGCAGCGACAACGCAGGGGGTTTCGATGGCTACACCTTC. This sequence joins TRBV7-9 and TRBJ1-2, with TRBD1 identical over 7 bases. V dropped 5 bases and J dropped 6; count of bases not matched to a gene: 12. Germline CDR1 SEHNR, CDR2 FQNEAQ (reference sequence). The CDR3 totals 15 residues.

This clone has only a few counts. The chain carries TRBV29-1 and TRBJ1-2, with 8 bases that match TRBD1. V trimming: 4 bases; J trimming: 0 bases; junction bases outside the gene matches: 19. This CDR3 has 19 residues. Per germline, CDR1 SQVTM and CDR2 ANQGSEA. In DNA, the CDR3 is TGCAGCGTTGTAGGGGCTTCCGGGACAGGACCAGTAGCTAACTATGGCTACACCTTC. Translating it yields CSVVGASGTGPVANYGYTF.

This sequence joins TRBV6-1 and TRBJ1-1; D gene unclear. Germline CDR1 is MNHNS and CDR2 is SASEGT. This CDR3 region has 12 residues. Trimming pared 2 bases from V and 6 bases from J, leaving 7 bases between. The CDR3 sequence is CASSEWESEAFF. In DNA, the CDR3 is TGTGCCAGCAGTGAATGGGAATCTGAAGCTTTCTTT.

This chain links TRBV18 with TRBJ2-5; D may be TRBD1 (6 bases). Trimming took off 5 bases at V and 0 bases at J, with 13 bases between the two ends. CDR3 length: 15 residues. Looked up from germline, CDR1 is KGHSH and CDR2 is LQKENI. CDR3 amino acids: CASSRWDTNQETQYF. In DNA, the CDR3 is TGTGCCAGCTCAAGGTGGGACACCAACCAAGAGACCCAGTACTTC.

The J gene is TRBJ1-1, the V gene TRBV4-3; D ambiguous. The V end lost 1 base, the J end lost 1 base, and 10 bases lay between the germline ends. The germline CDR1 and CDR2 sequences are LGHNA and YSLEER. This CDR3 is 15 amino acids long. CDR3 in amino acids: CASSQVKDPNTEAFF. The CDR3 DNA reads TGCGCCAGCAGCCAAGTTAAGGATCCGAACACTGAAGCTTTCTTT.

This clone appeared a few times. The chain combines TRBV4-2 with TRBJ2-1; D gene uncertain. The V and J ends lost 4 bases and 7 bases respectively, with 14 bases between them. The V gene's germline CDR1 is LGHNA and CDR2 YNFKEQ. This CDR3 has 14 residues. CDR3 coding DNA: TGTGCCAGCAGCCCCCGACCTACTACGAATGAGCAGTTCTTC. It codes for CASSPRPTTNEQFF.

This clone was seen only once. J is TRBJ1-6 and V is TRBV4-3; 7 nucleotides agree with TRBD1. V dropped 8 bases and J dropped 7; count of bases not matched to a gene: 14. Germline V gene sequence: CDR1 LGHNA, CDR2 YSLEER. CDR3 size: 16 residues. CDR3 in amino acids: CASRPSLGQLNSPLHF. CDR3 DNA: TGCGCCAGCCGCCCCTCCTTGGGACAGTTAAATTCACCCCTCCACTTT.

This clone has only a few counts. CDR3 amino acids: CASSRLAGEYNEQFF. Written as DNA, the CDR3 is TGTGCCAGCAGCCGACTAGCGGGGGAATACAATGAGCAGTTCTTC. This chain uses TRBV7-2 with TRBJ2-1; 12 bases match TRBD2. CDR3 size: 15 residues. V gave up 5 bases and J gave up 4 bases; unmatched junction bases: 3. Germline V gene lookup returns CDR1 SGHTA and CDR2 FQGNSA.

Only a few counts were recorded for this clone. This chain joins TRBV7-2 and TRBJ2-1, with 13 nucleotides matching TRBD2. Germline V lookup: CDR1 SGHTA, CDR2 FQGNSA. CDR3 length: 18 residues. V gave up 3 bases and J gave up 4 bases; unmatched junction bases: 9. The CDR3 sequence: CASSFRETSGGIYNEQFF. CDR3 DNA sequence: TGTGCCAGCAGCTTTCGGGAGACTAGCGGGGGGATTTACAATGAGCAGTTCTTC.

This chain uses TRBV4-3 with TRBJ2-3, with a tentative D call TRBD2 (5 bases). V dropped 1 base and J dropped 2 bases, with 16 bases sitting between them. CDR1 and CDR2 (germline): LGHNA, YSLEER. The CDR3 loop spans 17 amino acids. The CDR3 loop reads CASSQVGDYPATDTQYF. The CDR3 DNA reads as TGCGCCAGCAGCCAAGTGGGAGACTACCCCGCCACAGATACGCAGTATTTT.

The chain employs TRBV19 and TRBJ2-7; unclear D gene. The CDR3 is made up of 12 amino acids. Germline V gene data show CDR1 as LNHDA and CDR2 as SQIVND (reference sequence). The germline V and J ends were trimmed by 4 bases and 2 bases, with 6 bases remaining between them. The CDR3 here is CASSSGAYEQYF. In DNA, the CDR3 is TGTGCCAGTAGTAGTGGGGCCTACGAGCAGTACTTC.

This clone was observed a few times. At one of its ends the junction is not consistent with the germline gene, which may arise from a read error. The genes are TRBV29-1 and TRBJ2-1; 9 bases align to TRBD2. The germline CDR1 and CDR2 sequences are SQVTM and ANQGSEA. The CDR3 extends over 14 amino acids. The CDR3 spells CSLERAGGRNEQFF. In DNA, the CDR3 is TGCAGCCTTGAGAGGGCGGGGGGGCGGAATGAGCAGTTCTTC.